This TCR beta chain was sequenced during a study of blood T cell repertoires in COVID-19. This clone was seen a handful of times. J lost 8 bases, V lost 0 bases, and 7 bases had no gene match. The CDR3 runs 15 residues. CDR1 LNHDA and CDR2 SQIVND come from the germline V gene (reference sequence). Produced via immunoSEQ multiplex PCR; TCRdb's table is partial and in-frame only. The table has a few hundred thousand clones, roughly 87% seen once. This TCR derives from a woman aged 30 to 39 who had recovered from COVID-19. The specimen sequenced was PBMCs or T cells enriched from blood (not recorded which). The V call is TRBV19, the J call TRBJ2-1; TRBD2 matches 7 bases. The CDR3: CASSIDSQGGYEQFF. CDR3 coding DNA: TGTGCCAGTAGTATAGACTCCCAGGGAGGGTATGAGCAGTTCTTC.